The T cell receptor (beta chain) described here comes from a study of T cells in tumors after PD-1 blockade. For the study at large: Daily vismodegib 150 mg continued in a subset of anti-PD-1-treated patients. Mean per blood sample: about 110,000 templates (24,679-257,772), around 38,000 unique clonotypes. Study-level results: Peripheral recruitment is suggested, as some novel exhausted tumor clones were in pre-treatment blood.

The data were produced by immunoSEQ multiplex PCR, yet TCRdb's version contains in-frame clones alone and is incomplete. The data hold approximately 47,000 clones, with more than 65% observed a single time. Germline CDR1 and CDR2: KGHSH and LQKENI. CDR3 length: 12 amino acids. Template: tumor biopsy or peripheral blood genomic DNA, about 616-6,500 ng per sample. A few counts support this clone. The antigen is unknown. At one end the junction does not follow the germline gene, possibly because of a read error. This sequence joins TRBV18 and TRBJ1-2; a possible D gene is TRBD1 (5 bases). The sequence was obtained from a human donor with advanced basal cell or squamous cell carcinoma (not recorded which). The sequenced sample was PBMCs, obtained before anti-PD-1 therapy. The CDR3 sequence is CASSAGQDKTLF. CDR3 DNA sequence: TGTGCCAGCTCAGCCGGACAAGATAAGACCCTCTTC.